Presented here are 9 T cell receptor beta chains from one specimen sequenced in a study of molecular identifiers for immune sequencing clone quantification. TCRdb processed the PCR reads anew with MiXCR; each CDR3 protein has one entry. The sample comprises 300,000 to 400,000 distinct CDR3 sequences, about a fifth of which are singletons, and about 0.81% rests with the top ten. Input material: naive CD8+ T cells from blood, with Jurkat cell RNA spiked in. Specified subset: FACS-sorted CD8+CD4-CCR7+CD45RA+ naive T cells. The receptors stem from a human donor in good health. Some libraries in this study had Jurkat cell RNA spiked in.

The table lists this clonotype with many counts. The V gene is TRBV28, the J gene TRBJ2-5, with TRBD1 identical over 7 bases. The V and J ends lost 7 bases and 2 bases, in that order; junction bases with no gene match: 25. Looked up from germline, CDR1 is MDHEN and CDR2 is SYDVKM. The CDR3 is 20 amino acids. CDR3 sequence reads: CASTPRGLGSIPGFQETQYF. The CDR3 DNA follows: TGTGCCAGCACCCCAAGGGGGCTTGGCTCCATTCCGGGATTTCAAGAGACCCAGTACTTC.

Remarks on this clonotype: This sequence may be a read error, since a much larger clone differs from it by one base. The V and J genes are TRBV12-3 or TRBV12-4 and TRBJ2-2; the D gene is possibly TRBD2 (6 bases). This CDR3 contains 14 residues. The CDR3 region is CASSRLVDTGELSF. The CDR3 DNA follows: TGTGCCAGCAGTCGACTAGTGGACACCGGGGAGCTGTCTTTT.

The chain combines TRBV30 with TRBJ1-2; the D gene is possibly TRBD1 (5 bases). Trimming cost V 5 bases and J 4 bases, with 8 bases left between them. Germline CDR1 and CDR2: GTSNPN and SVGIG (reference sequence). This CDR3 has 11 amino acids. The CDR3 region has the DNA TGTGCCTGGGACAGTCCCTATGGCTACACCTTC. Translation gives CAWDSPYGYTF.

Worth noting for this clonotype: A much bigger clone sits one base away, suggesting this may be a read error. The rearrangement joins TRBV7-2 to TRBJ2-3; no reliable D call. This CDR3 is 12 amino acids long. The germline gives CDR1 SGHTA, CDR2 FQGNSA. Written as DNA, the CDR3 is TGTGCCGGCAGCCCGACTGCAGATACGCAGTATTTT. It is translated as CAGSPTADTQYF.

This clonotype has ten or more counts. The J gene is TRBJ1-1, the V gene TRBV4-3; D not resolved. V shed 2 bases and J shed 4 bases, with 14 bases lying between them. This CDR3 spans 15 amino acids. Germline V lookup: CDR1 LGHNA, CDR2 YSLEER. The chain's CDR3 is CASSQPKDPGTEAFF. Written as DNA, the CDR3 is TGCGCCAGCAGCCAACCGAAAGATCCGGGCACTGAAGCTTTCTTT.

This clonotype was seen at least ten times. The CDR3 sequence is CSADRADYNEQFF. The CDR3 region has the DNA TGCAGCGCAGATAGGGCGGACTACAATGAGCAGTTCTTC. The chain couples TRBV29-1 to TRBJ2-1; the D is unclear. V lost 7 bases and J lost 3, with 13 bases in between. The CDR3 extends over 13 amino acids. CDR1 is SQVTM, CDR2 ANQGSEA, per germline.

Ten or more counts support this clonotype. The chain is built from TRBV5-4 and TRBJ1-1; D may be TRBD1 (6 bases). Trimming removed 2 bases at V and 7 bases at J, with 18 bases between. The CDR3 has 15 amino acids. From germline, CDR1 is SGHNT and CDR2 YYREEE (reference sequence). DNA for the CDR3: TGTGCCAGCAGCTTTGGAGGTCAGGGGTTGGGTGAAGCTTTCTTT. It codes for CASSFGGQGLGEAFF.

A word on this clonotype: Possible read error: a much larger clone is one base away. It is likely a read error, because the conserved phenylalanine at the end of the CDR3 is missing. The chain employs TRBV12-3 or TRBV12-4 and TRBJ2-1; 8 bases match TRBD2. The J segment lost 0 bases and the V segment lost 7 bases, leaving 5 bases of the junction unmatched. The CDR3 has 15 residues. CDR3 sequence (DNA): TGTGCCAGCACCGACCGGGGGGGCTCCTACAATGAGCAGTTCCTC. This gives the protein CASTDRGGSYNEQFL.

On this clonotype itself: A read error may be the cause here, since a much bigger clone is one base away. The chain joins TRBV2 to TRBJ2-6, with no clear D. The germline V gene has CDR1 SNHLY and CDR2 FYNNEI. This CDR3 comprises 17 residues. The CDR3 region has the DNA TGTGCCAGCAGCCCCTTCGACTCTTTCTCTAGGGCCAACGTCCTGACTTTC. Encoded protein: CASSPFDSFSRANVLTF.